These T cell receptor beta chains were read from a single sample in a study of blood T cell repertoires in COVID-19. TCRdb's copy holds only in-frame clones and misses some; the assay was immunoSEQ multiplex PCR. The sample carries around 190,000 clones, roughly 84% recorded once. Input material: peripheral blood. The source of these receptors is a human donor in a cohort sampled during active COVID-19. Each CDR3 is given with its conserved first and last residue. The order of the fields is CDR3 DNA, CDR3 protein, V gene, J gene, D gene, clone size. The D gene is left open where the match is weak. The listing skips clone size in some rows; elsewhere it reads once, few, many or a size class.

cdr3_nt: TGCGCCAGCAGCCAGAGGGGGGCGGGAGGGAGCACAGATACGCAGTATTTT; cdr3_aa: CASSQRGAGGSTDTQYF; v_call: TRBV4-1; j_call: TRBJ2-3; d_call: TRBD2; clone_size: .
cdr3_nt: TGTGCCAGCAGTTTACGTCATCAGCCCCAGCATTTT; cdr3_aa: CASSLRHQPQHF; v_call: TRBV12-3/TRBV12-4; j_call: TRBJ1-5; d_call: .; clone_size: once
cdr3_nt: TGTGCCACCAGTGCGAAGAGCGGGGTAGAGACCCAGTACTTC; cdr3_aa: CATSAKSGVETQYF; v_call: TRBV24-1; j_call: TRBJ2-5; d_call: TRBD2; clone_size: .
cdr3_nt: TGTGCCAGCAGCCACGGGACACCCGCCCAGTACTTC; cdr3_aa: CASSHGTPAQYF; v_call: TRBV7-9; j_call: TRBJ2-5; d_call: .; clone_size: once
cdr3_nt: TGCGCCAGCAGCCAAGGTAGACAGTATGGTGGCTACACCTTC; cdr3_aa: CASSQGRQYGGYTF; v_call: TRBV4-1; j_call: TRBJ1-2; d_call: .; clone_size: .
cdr3_nt: TGTGCCAGCATCTCGGCGGGAGACGACTATGGCTACACCTTC; cdr3_aa: CASISAGDDYGYTF; v_call: TRBV2; j_call: TRBJ1-2; d_call: .; clone_size: .
cdr3_nt: TGTGCCAGCAGCTTTCCGAGGGAGAGGACCTACGAGCAGTACTTC; cdr3_aa: CASSFPRERTYEQYF; v_call: TRBV12-1; j_call: TRBJ2-7; d_call: .; clone_size: few
cdr3_nt: TGCAGTGCTAGTGGACTAGCGGGAGGGAGGGATGAGCAGTTCTTC; cdr3_aa: CSASGLAGGRDEQFF; v_call: TRBV20-1; j_call: TRBJ2-1; d_call: TRBD2; clone_size: .
cdr3_nt: TGTGCCAGCAGGCGCGGGACAGGTTTTAACACCGGGGAGCTGTTTTTT; cdr3_aa: CASRRGTGFNTGELFF; v_call: TRBV11-3; j_call: TRBJ2-2; d_call: TRBD1; clone_size: once
cdr3_nt: TGTGCCAGTAGTCCTCCGGGGGTCGAGCAGTTCTTC; cdr3_aa: CASSPPGVEQFF; v_call: TRBV19; j_call: TRBJ2-1; d_call: .; clone_size: .
cdr3_nt: TGTGCCAGCAGCTTAGCCAGTTACAATGAGCAGTTCTTC; cdr3_aa: CASSLASYNEQFF; v_call: TRBV7-9; j_call: TRBJ2-1; d_call: .; clone_size: .
cdr3_nt: TGCAGCGTTGTCGGGACTAGCGCCTATACGCAGTATTTT; cdr3_aa: CSVVGTSAYTQYF; v_call: TRBV29-1; j_call: TRBJ2-3; d_call: TRBD2; clone_size: .
cdr3_nt: TGTGCCAGCAGCCCAGAGGGAGAGACCCAGTACTTC; cdr3_aa: CASSPEGETQYF; v_call: TRBV7-9; j_call: TRBJ2-5; d_call: .; clone_size: .
cdr3_nt: TGTGCCAGCAGTTACTCCCAGGGGCTCAGCGCTTTCTTT; cdr3_aa: CASSYSQGLSAFF; v_call: TRBV6-5; j_call: TRBJ1-1; d_call: .; clone_size: .
cdr3_nt: TGTGCCAGCAGCGTAGGCTTGGGAGACACCGGGGAGCTGTTTTTT; cdr3_aa: CASSVGLGDTGELFF; v_call: TRBV9; j_call: TRBJ2-2; d_call: .; clone_size: .
cdr3_nt: TGTGCCAGCAGTCGAGGGGGACTAGCGTACGAGCAGTACTTC; cdr3_aa: CASSRGGLAYEQYF; v_call: TRBV6-5; j_call: TRBJ2-7; d_call: TRBD2; clone_size: many
cdr3_nt: TGTGCCAGCAGCCGGGACAGGACCGGGGAGCTGTTTTTT; cdr3_aa: CASSRDRTGELFF; v_call: TRBV7-2; j_call: TRBJ2-2; d_call: TRBD1; clone_size: .
cdr3_nt: TGTGCCAGCAGTCCCTCTAGGACTAGCGCTTGGACAGATACGCAGTATTTT; cdr3_aa: CASSPSRTSAWTDTQYF; v_call: TRBV27; j_call: TRBJ2-3; d_call: TRBD2; clone_size: .
cdr3_nt: TGTGCCAGCAGCTACCTGCGGGTGGCGAACAGGGGGACTACTGAAGCTTTCTTT; cdr3_aa: CASSYLRVANRGTTEAFF; v_call: TRBV7-2; j_call: TRBJ1-1; d_call: TRBD1; clone_size: once
cdr3_nt: TGTGCCAGCAGTTACCCCGGACAGGGAATCAATCAGCCCCAGCATTTT; cdr3_aa: CASSYPGQGINQPQHF; v_call: TRBV6-5; j_call: TRBJ1-5; d_call: TRBD1; clone_size: once
cdr3_nt: TGTGCCAGCAGCACACCTAGGAACCGGGACAGGGGTGAGCAGTACTTC; cdr3_aa: CASSTPRNRDRGEQYF; v_call: TRBV7-9; j_call: TRBJ2-7; d_call: TRBD1; clone_size: .
cdr3_nt: TGTGCCAGCAGCTCCAGGCTAGCCAAAAACATTCAGTACTTC; cdr3_aa: CASSSRLAKNIQYF; v_call: TRBV28; j_call: TRBJ2-4; d_call: .; clone_size: .
cdr3_nt: TGTGCCAGCAGTTATAGGGGCAGAGCGAACACCGGGGAGCTGTTTTTT; cdr3_aa: CASSYRGRANTGELFF; v_call: TRBV6-9; j_call: TRBJ2-2; d_call: .; clone_size: many
cdr3_nt: TGTGCCATCAGTGAGTCGGGTAGCGGGAGGGGTCTTGAGCAGTTCTTC; cdr3_aa: CAISESGSGRGLEQFF; v_call: TRBV10-3; j_call: TRBJ2-1; d_call: TRBD2; clone_size: .
cdr3_nt: TGTGCCAGCTCACCTCCGACAGGCCGCGAAAAACTGTTTTTT; cdr3_aa: CASSPPTGREKLFF; v_call: TRBV18; j_call: TRBJ1-4; d_call: .; clone_size: .
cdr3_nt: TGCGCCAGCAGTGACTTAACAGGGCTGAATTCACCCCTCCACTTT; cdr3_aa: CASSDLTGLNSPLHF; v_call: TRBV10-1; j_call: TRBJ1-6; d_call: .; clone_size: .
cdr3_nt: TGTGCCAGCTCAAACACAGGGGGCTGGGGCACAGATACGCAGTATTTT; cdr3_aa: CASSNTGGWGTDTQYF; v_call: TRBV18; j_call: TRBJ2-3; d_call: TRBD1; clone_size: once
cdr3_nt: TGTGCCAGCAGCCCAGGGGTAAGGCAGCCCCAGCATTTT; cdr3_aa: CASSPGVRQPQHF; v_call: TRBV5-5; j_call: TRBJ1-5; d_call: .; clone_size: .
cdr3_nt: TGTGCCAGCACCGCTCCCCGGGACAGGGGCCCCTCTAACTATGGCTACACCTTC; cdr3_aa: CASTAPRDRGPSNYGYTF; v_call: TRBV28; j_call: TRBJ1-2; d_call: TRBD1; clone_size: .
cdr3_nt: TGTGCCAGCAGTGCATACGGACGGGGATCCTACAATGAGCAGTTCTTC; cdr3_aa: CASSAYGRGSYNEQFF; v_call: TRBV2; j_call: TRBJ2-1; d_call: .; clone_size: .
cdr3_nt: TGTGCCAGCTCACCATCTATAAACAGGGGGCGCGAGCAGTACTTC; cdr3_aa: CASSPSINRGREQYF; v_call: TRBV18; j_call: TRBJ2-7; d_call: TRBD1; clone_size: .
cdr3_nt: TGTGCTAGTGGCGACTACGACGGATACAATGAGCAGTTCTTC; cdr3_aa: CASGDYDGYNEQFF; v_call: TRBV12-5; j_call: TRBJ2-1; d_call: .; clone_size: .
cdr3_nt: TGTGCCATCAGCGGGGGACAGACGATCAATGAAAAACTGTTTTTT; cdr3_aa: CAISGGQTINEKLFF; v_call: TRBV10-3; j_call: TRBJ1-4; d_call: TRBD1; clone_size: .
cdr3_nt: TGTGCCAGTGAGGGGGGGTCCTCCAACGAGCAGTACTTC; cdr3_aa: CASEGGSSNEQYF; v_call: TRBV25-1; j_call: TRBJ2-7; d_call: .; clone_size: .
cdr3_nt: TGTGCCAGCAGTTTAAGACAGGGCTCCGGGGAGCTGTTTTTT; cdr3_aa: CASSLRQGSGELFF; v_call: TRBV28; j_call: TRBJ2-2; d_call: TRBD1; clone_size: few
cdr3_nt: TGTGCCAGCAGCTTGGCCGGCAGGGGTGGCACTGAAGCTTTCTTT; cdr3_aa: CASSLAGRGGTEAFF; v_call: TRBV5-6; j_call: TRBJ1-1; d_call: .; clone_size: .
cdr3_nt: TGTGCCAGTAGTATAAGTAAACAGGGGAGGTACGAGCAGTACTTC; cdr3_aa: CASSISKQGRYEQYF; v_call: TRBV19; j_call: TRBJ2-7; d_call: .; clone_size: .
cdr3_nt: TGCAGCGTTACGGGACAGAGCCAAAAACTGTTTTTT; cdr3_aa: CSVTGQSQKLFF; v_call: TRBV29-1; j_call: TRBJ1-4; d_call: TRBD1; clone_size: .
cdr3_nt: TGTGCCAGCAGATTTATGAACACTGAAGCTTTCTTT; cdr3_aa: CASRFMNTEAFF; v_call: TRBV5-4; j_call: TRBJ1-1; d_call: .; clone_size: .
cdr3_nt: TGTGCCAGCAGACCTCCTAGGGACAGAGGAGAGGGGTCACAAGAGACCCAGTACTTC; cdr3_aa: CASRPPRDRGEGSQETQYF; v_call: TRBV2; j_call: TRBJ2-5; d_call: TRBD1; clone_size: .
cdr3_nt: TGTGCCAGTAGCCACCAGATCAATGAGCAGTTCTTC; cdr3_aa: CASSHQINEQFF; v_call: TRBV19; j_call: TRBJ2-1; d_call: .; clone_size: .
cdr3_nt: TGTGCCAGCAGTCTTCGGCGGAACAATGAGCAGTTCTTC; cdr3_aa: CASSLRRNNEQFF; v_call: TRBV12-3/TRBV12-4; j_call: TRBJ2-1; d_call: .; clone_size: .
cdr3_nt: TGTGCCAGCAGCGGACAGACTAGCGGCACAGATACGCAGTATTTT; cdr3_aa: CASSGQTSGTDTQYF; v_call: TRBV14; j_call: TRBJ2-3; d_call: TRBD2; clone_size: .
cdr3_nt: TGCACCAGCAGGAGGGCGGGAGGCCCCGAGCAGTACTTC; cdr3_aa: CTSRRAGGPEQYF; v_call: TRBV1; j_call: TRBJ2-7; d_call: .; clone_size: .
cdr3_nt: TGTGCCAGCAGCTTGGTAGCGGCAGGGAGCTCCTACGAGCAGTACTTC; cdr3_aa: CASSLVAAGSSYEQYF; v_call: TRBV5-6; j_call: TRBJ2-7; d_call: .; clone_size: .
cdr3_nt: TGTGCCAGCAGTTACTCGCTAGCGGGAGGCACCGGGGAGCTGTTTTTT; cdr3_aa: CASSYSLAGGTGELFF; v_call: TRBV6-6; j_call: TRBJ2-2; d_call: TRBD2; clone_size: .
cdr3_nt: TGTGCCAGCAGTCACGAAAGGGGGGGCTACGAGCAGTACTTC; cdr3_aa: CASSHERGGYEQYF; v_call: TRBV6-5; j_call: TRBJ2-7; d_call: .; clone_size: .
cdr3_nt: TGTGCCAGCAGCTCGGGGTCGCGGCCCCAGCATTTT; cdr3_aa: CASSSGSRPQHF; v_call: TRBV12-3/TRBV12-4; j_call: TRBJ1-5; d_call: .; clone_size: once
cdr3_nt: TGTGCCAGCAGTTTATTAACAATAGTAGGGGCGGGGGAGCTGTTTTTT; cdr3_aa: CASSLLTIVGAGELFF; v_call: TRBV27; j_call: TRBJ2-2; d_call: .; clone_size: .
cdr3_nt: TGTGCCAGCAGACCAGCTGGGCTAAGCCCTGGGGCCAACGTCCTGACTTTC; cdr3_aa: CASRPAGLSPGANVLTF; v_call: TRBV2; j_call: TRBJ2-6; d_call: .; clone_size: .
cdr3_nt: TGTGCCAGCAGTCAGGCGGGTAGCGGGGCCTACGAGCAGTACTTC; cdr3_aa: CASSQAGSGAYEQYF; v_call: TRBV5-5; j_call: TRBJ2-7; d_call: TRBD2; clone_size: .
cdr3_nt: TGTGCCAGCAGTGCAAACATGGGACTATCCTACCCCTACGAGCAGTACTTC; cdr3_aa: CASSANMGLSYPYEQYF; v_call: TRBV6-1; j_call: TRBJ2-7; d_call: TRBD2; clone_size: once
cdr3_nt: TGTGCCAGTAGTATGGGTAGGGGTCAATACAATGAGCAGTTCTTC; cdr3_aa: CASSMGRGQYNEQFF; v_call: TRBV19; j_call: TRBJ2-1; d_call: .; clone_size: once
cdr3_nt: TGTGCCAGCAGTTTCAGGGGAAATCAGCCCCAGCATTTT; cdr3_aa: CASSFRGNQPQHF; v_call: TRBV6-2/TRBV6-3; j_call: TRBJ1-5; d_call: .; clone_size: .
cdr3_nt: TGTGCCAGCAGACTCCGGCCGGGGACAGGGGGCCTTGAGCAGTTCTTC; cdr3_aa: CASRLRPGTGGLEQFF; v_call: TRBV3-1/TRBV3-2; j_call: TRBJ2-1; d_call: TRBD1; clone_size: .
cdr3_nt: TGTGCCAGCAGTTTATCTCAGGGGTTAGCTTTCTTT; cdr3_aa: CASSLSQGLAFF; v_call: TRBV28; j_call: TRBJ1-1; d_call: .; clone_size: .